Included here is one T cell receptor beta chain sequence, with context. Its cognate antigen is unknown. Assay: immunoSEQ multiplex PCR; the TCRdb copy retains only in-frame clones and omits some. The table records 25,000 to 35,000 clones, about 89% of them present only once. J was trimmed by 8 bases and V by 3 bases; bases with no gene match: 4. Germline-derived CDR1 and CDR2 are LGHNA and YSLEER. The CDR3 is 13 amino acids. These data come from a study of T cell responses to AZD1222 COVID-19 vaccine. Notes on the study in general: Without day 14 samples, only post-peak T cell repertoires were studied. Distributed over spike, vaccine-associated CD4 TCRs predominated at 160-218 and 743-854. Close to half of all spike-specific TCRs reportedly target regions of the variants that are unmutated. The donors showed a predominance of white British ancestry and of females, with possible underestimation of clonal diversity.

This sample comprised peripheral blood, obtained on day 0 of AZD1222 vaccination. The chain uses TRBV4-3 and TRBJ1-2, with 9 bases that match TRBD1. This clonotype originated in an adult in good health. The chain's CDR3 is CASSHRQGGGYTF. The CDR3 DNA follows: TGCGCCAGCAGCCATCGACAGGGGGGCGGCTACACCTTC.